This passage covers 8 T cell receptor beta chains from one sample sequenced in a study of beta chain features in type 1 diabetes. The isolated RNA, all of it, was reverse transcribed, so expressed TCRB transcripts were what got sequenced. Libraries were prepared by immunoSEQ multiplex PCR; TCRdb keeps only in-frame clonotypes and omits some of them. The data show 330,000 or so clones, about 14% seen once. The sample consisted of central memory CD4+ T cells from blood. Receptors were obtained from a man aged 30 to 39 in good health.

There are a few counts of this clone. The V gene is TRBV2, the J gene TRBJ2-3; TRBD2 aligns across 11 bases. Unmatched junction bases numbered 14, after V lost 7 bases and J lost 8 bases. This CDR3 comprises 16 residues. Germline-derived CDR1 and CDR2 are SNHLY and FYNNEI. The CDR3 region is CASKQASGGTQATQYF. CDR3 nucleotide sequence: TGTGCCAGCAAGCAAGCTAGCGGGGGGACCCAAGCTACGCAGTATTTT.

This clone was seen a handful of times. This chain connects TRBV27 to TRBJ2-7; TRBD2 aligns across 10 bases. CDR1 is MNHEY, CDR2 SMNVEV, per germline (reference sequence). The CDR3 is 18 amino acids. V dropped 0 bases and J dropped 0; count of bases not matched to a gene: 8. The CDR3, as DNA: TGTGCCAGCAGTTTATCCCCAATACTAGCGGGGCACTCCTACGAGCAGTACTTC. It encodes CASSLSPILAGHSYEQYF.

The V gene is TRBV6-6, the J gene TRBJ2-7, with D possibly being TRBD1 (6 bases). V dropped 8 bases and J dropped 1 base, with 15 bases sitting between them. Germline V gene sequence: CDR1 MNHNY, CDR2 SVGAGI (reference sequence). The CDR3 is made up of 14 amino acids. CDR3 DNA: TGTGCCAGCCGGAAGGGCACAGGGTCCTACGAGCAGTACTTC. Its translation: CASRKGTGSYEQYF.

The chain employs TRBV27 and TRBJ2-7; 9 bases align to TRBD1. The V segment lost 6 bases and the J segment 5 bases; nucleotides outside the gene matches: 14. The CDR3 consists of 16 residues. Germline V gene lookup returns CDR1 MNHEY and CDR2 SMNVEV (reference sequence). This chain's CDR3 is CASSPKLRQGVHEQYF. The CDR3 nucleotides read TGTGCCAGCAGCCCAAAGCTACGACAGGGGGTCCACGAGCAGTACTTC.

This clone was observed a handful of times. Distinct nucleotide sequences in the sample also encode this CDR3. The chain recombines TRBV5-1 with TRBJ2-1, with 13 bases aligning to TRBD2. The V gene's germline CDR1 is SGHRS and CDR2 YFSETQ. J lost 8 bases, V lost 3 bases, and 5 bases had no gene match. The CDR3 has 15 residues. The CDR3 nucleotides read TGCGCCAGCAGCTATAGGACTAGCGGGAGCGATGAGCAGTTCTTC. Residues: CASSYRTSGSDEQFF.

A few counts support this clone. V gene TRBV18 combines with J gene TRBJ2-6; perhaps TRBD2 as D (6 bases). Trimming took off 6 bases at V and 0 bases at J, with 12 bases between the two ends. Per germline, CDR1 KGHSH and CDR2 LQKENI. The CDR3 has 16 residues. CDR3 DNA: TGTGCCAGCTCCCCGGGACTCAGCTCTGGGGCCAACGTCCTGACTTTC. It translates to CASSPGLSSGANVLTF.

This clone was recorded many times. The V and J genes are TRBV28 and TRBJ2-2; D is perhaps TRBD1 (5 bases). The V and J ends lost 4 bases and 9 bases respectively, with 12 bases between them. Germline assignment: CDR1 MDHEN and CDR2 SYDVKM. This CDR3 is 13 amino acids long. The DNA for the CDR3 is TGTGCCAGCAGTTCGCCAGGGCCGTGGGAGCTGTTTTTT. Translated, it gives CASSSPGPWELFF.

This clone was observed a few times. A read error may produce the germline difference seen at one junction end. The chain recombines TRBV14 with TRBJ1-2; a weak D match, TRBD1 (6 bases). Germline V gives CDR1 SGHDN, CDR2 FVKESK. The CDR3 sequence is 12 residues long. CDR3 nucleotides: TGTGCCAGCAGCCAGGACAGACTACTCTTTTCCTTC. Translation gives CASSQDRLLFSF.